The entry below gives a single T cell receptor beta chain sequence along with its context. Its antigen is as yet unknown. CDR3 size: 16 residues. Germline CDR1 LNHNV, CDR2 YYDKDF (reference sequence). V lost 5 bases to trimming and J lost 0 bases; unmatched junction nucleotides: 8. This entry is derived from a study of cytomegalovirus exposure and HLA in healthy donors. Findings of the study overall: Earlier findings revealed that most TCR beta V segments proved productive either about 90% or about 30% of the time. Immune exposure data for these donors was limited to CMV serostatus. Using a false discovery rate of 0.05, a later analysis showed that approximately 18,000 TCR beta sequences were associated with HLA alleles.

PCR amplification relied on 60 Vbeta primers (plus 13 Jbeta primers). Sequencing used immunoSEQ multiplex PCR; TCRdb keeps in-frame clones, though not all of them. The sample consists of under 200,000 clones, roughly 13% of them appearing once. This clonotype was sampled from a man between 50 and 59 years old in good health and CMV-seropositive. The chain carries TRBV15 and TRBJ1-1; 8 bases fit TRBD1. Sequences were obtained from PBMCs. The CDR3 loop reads CATSPQTGAMNTEAFF. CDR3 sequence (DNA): TGTGCCACCAGCCCTCAGACAGGGGCCATGAACACTGAAGCTTTCTTT.